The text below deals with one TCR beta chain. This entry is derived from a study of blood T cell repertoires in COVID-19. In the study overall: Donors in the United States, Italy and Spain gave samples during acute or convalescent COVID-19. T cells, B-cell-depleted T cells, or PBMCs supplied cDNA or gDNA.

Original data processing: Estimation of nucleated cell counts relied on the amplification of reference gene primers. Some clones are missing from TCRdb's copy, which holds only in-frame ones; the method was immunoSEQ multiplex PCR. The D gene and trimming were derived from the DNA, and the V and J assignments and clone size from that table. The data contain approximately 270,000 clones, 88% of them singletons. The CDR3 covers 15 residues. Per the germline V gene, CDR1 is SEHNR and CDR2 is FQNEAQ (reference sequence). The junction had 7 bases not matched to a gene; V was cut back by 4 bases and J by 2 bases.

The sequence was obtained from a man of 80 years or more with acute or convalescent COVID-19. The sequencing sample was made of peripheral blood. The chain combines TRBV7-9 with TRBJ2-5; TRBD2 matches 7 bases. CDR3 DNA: TGTGCCAGCAGCTCCCGGGGGACTATACAAGAGACCCAGTACTTC. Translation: CASSSRGTIQETQYF.